This TCR beta chain stems from a study of beta chain features in type 1 diabetes (dated by TCRdb to 2017 to 2018). Regarding the study in general: Mean age, gender distribution, total cell number and subset yield did not differ between patients and healthy donors. Across all samples, about 110 million sorted cells were examined, and cell number per subset correlated strongly with RNA yield. The study compared TCRB repertoires of sorted circulating CD4+ T cell subsets between recently diagnosed type 1 diabetes patients and matched healthy donors. Naive and central memory subsets were obtained from all 28 donors, but regulatory and stem cell-like memory subsets were isolated from only 8 patients and about eight healthy donors. Results the study describes overall, beyond this receptor: Because cDNA was sequenced instead of genomic DNA, highly expressing activated cells could be over-represented, though the groups showed no difference in activation or CD3 levels. At VDJ recombination sites, patients with type 1 diabetes made fewer insertions and deleted more nucleotides, a pattern implying thymic rearrangement abnormalities. A moderate but significant shortening of TCRB CDR3 length was observed in type 1 diabetes patients in all four CD4+ subsets. Only small numbers of individuals were included in the HLA sub-analyses, which left unresolved whether HLA type had any influence on TCRB rearrangement. PCR might favor shorter templates, but patient and control samples were amplified and corrected together, so any skew would affect both groups equally. Naive, central memory and regulatory TCRB repertoires appeared to be more similar among patients than among healthy donors.

Each donor gave one peripheral blood draw, averaging about 100 mL, which was collected into heparinised tubes. A BD FACSAria II and a panel including CD45RO, CCR7, CD25, CD127, CD95 and CD27 were used to sort naive, central memory, regulatory and stem cell-like memory CD4+ T cells. A purity above 95% was achieved for all sorted populations. PBMCs were isolated immediately by Lymphoprep density gradient centrifugation and stained directly without culture. So that batch effects would be minimized, each experiment stained and sorted samples in pairs, pairing one healthy donor with one patient. A word on this clone: The antigen it binds to is not known. The record has no base qualities; no much larger clone is one base away.

The High Capacity cDNA Reverse Transcription Kit was used to reverse transcribe all of the isolated RNA, meaning that expressed TCRB transcripts were what got sequenced. Deep immunoSEQ sequencing was performed on naive, central memory and regulatory T cell samples, with an average of approximately 4 million total reads per sample. After sorted cells were lysed in RLT buffer, RNA was extracted with DNase-treated RNeasy Micro or Mini kits, with the choice depending on cell number. To prevent cross-contamination, each cell subset was processed individually, whereas patient and healthy donor samples were processed jointly. The immunoSEQ multiplex PCR was used to amplify TCRB sequences from cDNA, yielding 87-bp fragments that span the CDR3 region. The amplicons were sequenced using the Illumina HiSeq platform. In the authors' own workflow: Synthetic template baselines were used to correct PCR bias computationally, reads within Hamming distance 2 were collapsed, and singletons that could not be merged were discarded. Reads were aligned against IMGT to assign V, D and J genes, CDR3 length and insertions or deletions at six rearrangement sites. Within each subset, clonotype counts were normalized to sorted cell number, after which true diversity and Gini coefficients were computed with the tcR R package. The overlap coefficient, calculated on TCRB nucleotide sequences, was used to quantify repertoire sharing. As a proxy for the pre-selection repertoire, out-of-frame TCRB sequences from naive cells were analyzed. This immuneACCESS table, as held by TCRdb, lists in-frame sequences with V and J called but not all clones. Of the missing ones, under half trace to an unresolved V gene in checked studies; the others have no known cause. Clone size and V and J calls were adopted from that table, with D and trimming inferred from the DNA. The sample yields hundreds of thousands of clones; more than 13% were counted once. The ten biggest clones cover 0.04% of the sample.

The CDR3 runs 12 residues from the cysteine to the phenylalanine. Only the CDR3 DNA stays, 36 bases, in frame from base 1. Sequences GTSNPN (CDR1) and SVGIG (CDR2) are obtained from the germline V gene (reference sequence). Between the V and J ends, shortened by 0 bases and 7 bases respectively, the junction contains 9 bases. This TCR was recovered from a man younger than 35 with type 1 diabetes. Sequences were obtained from naive CD4+ T cells from blood. This specimen's cell subset or site label, interpreted: true naive CD4+ T cells. The chain was built from TRBV30 and TRBJ1-2; the D gene lacks a confident call. The DNA is as follows: TGTGCCTGGAGTGTATGGGGAGGTGGCTACACCTTC. Its protein is CAWSVWGGGYTF.